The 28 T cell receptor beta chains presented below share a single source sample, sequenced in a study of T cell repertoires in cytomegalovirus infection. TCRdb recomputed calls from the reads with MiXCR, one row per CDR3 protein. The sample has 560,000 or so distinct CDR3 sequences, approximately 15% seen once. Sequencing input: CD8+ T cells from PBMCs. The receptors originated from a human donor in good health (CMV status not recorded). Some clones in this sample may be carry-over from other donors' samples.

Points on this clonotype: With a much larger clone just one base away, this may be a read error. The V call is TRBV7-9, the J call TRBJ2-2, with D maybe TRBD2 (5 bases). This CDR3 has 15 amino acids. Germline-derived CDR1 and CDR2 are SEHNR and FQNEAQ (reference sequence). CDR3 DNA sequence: TGTGCCAGCAGCCCACCTACGGCGAACACCGGGGAGATGTTTTTT. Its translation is CASSPPTANTGEMFF. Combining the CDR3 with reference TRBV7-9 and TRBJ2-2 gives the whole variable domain DTGVSQNPRHKITKRGQNVTFRCDPISEHNRLYWYRQTLGQGPEFLTYFQNEAQLEKSRLLSDRFSAERPKGSFSTLEIQRTEQGDSAMYLCASSPPTANTGEMFFGEGSRLTVL.

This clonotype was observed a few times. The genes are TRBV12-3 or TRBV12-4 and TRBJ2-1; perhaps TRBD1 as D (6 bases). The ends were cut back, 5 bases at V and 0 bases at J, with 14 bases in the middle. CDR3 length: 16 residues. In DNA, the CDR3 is TGTGCCAGCAGTGCCACACAGGGAAGCTCCTACAATGAGCAGTTCTTC. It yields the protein CASSATQGSSYNEQFF.

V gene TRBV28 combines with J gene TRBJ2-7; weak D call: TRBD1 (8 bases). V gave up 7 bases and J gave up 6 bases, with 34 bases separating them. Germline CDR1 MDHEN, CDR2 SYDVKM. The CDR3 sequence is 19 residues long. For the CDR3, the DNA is TGTGCCAGCATCCACCCCCCGAACAGGGGGGGGACTACCCTGAGCGAGCAGTACTTC. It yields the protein CASIHPPNRGGTTLSEQYF.

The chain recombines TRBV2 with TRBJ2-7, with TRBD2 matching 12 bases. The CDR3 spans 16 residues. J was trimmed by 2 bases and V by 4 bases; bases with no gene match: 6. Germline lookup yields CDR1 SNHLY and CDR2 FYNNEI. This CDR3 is CASSVLAGGNPYEQYF. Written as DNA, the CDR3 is TGTGCCAGCAGTGTACTAGCGGGGGGCAATCCCTACGAGCAGTACTTC.

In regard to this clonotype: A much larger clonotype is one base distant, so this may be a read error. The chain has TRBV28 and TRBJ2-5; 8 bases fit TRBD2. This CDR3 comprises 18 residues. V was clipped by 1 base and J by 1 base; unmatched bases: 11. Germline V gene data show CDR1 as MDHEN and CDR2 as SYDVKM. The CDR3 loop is CASSLSSWGLVGQETQYF. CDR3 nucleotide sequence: TGTGCCAGCAGTTTATCTTCTTGGGGACTAGTGGGCCAAGAGACCCAGTACTTC.

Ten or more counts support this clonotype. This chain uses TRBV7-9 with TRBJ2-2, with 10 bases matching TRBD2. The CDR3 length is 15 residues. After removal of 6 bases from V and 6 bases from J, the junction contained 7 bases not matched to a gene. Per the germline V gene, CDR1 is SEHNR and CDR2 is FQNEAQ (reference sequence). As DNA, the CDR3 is TGTGCCAGCAGTTCCGGGACTAGCGTCGCCGGGGAGCTGTTTTTT. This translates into CASSSGTSVAGELFF.

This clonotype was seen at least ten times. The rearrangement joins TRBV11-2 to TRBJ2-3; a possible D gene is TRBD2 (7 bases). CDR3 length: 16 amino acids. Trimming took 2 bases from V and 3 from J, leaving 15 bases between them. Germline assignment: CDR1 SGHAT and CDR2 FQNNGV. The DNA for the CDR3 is TGTGCCAGCAGCTTATACCGGGGGGCTAGAACAGATACGCAGTATTTT. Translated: CASSLYRGARTDTQYF.

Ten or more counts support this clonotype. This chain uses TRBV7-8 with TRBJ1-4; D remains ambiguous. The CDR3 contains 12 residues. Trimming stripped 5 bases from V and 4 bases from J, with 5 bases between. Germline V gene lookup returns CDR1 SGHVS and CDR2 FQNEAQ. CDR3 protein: CASSRHNEKLFF. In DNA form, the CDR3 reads TGTGCCAGCAGCCGCCATAATGAAAAACTGTTTTTT.

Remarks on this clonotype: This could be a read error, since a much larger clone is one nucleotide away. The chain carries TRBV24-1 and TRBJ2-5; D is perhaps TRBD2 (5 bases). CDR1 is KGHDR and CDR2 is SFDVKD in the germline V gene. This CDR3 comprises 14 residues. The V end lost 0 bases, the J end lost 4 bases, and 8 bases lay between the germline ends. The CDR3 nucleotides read TGTGCCACCAGTGATTTGGAGGGCAGAGAGACCCAGTACTTC. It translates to CATSDLEGRETQYF.

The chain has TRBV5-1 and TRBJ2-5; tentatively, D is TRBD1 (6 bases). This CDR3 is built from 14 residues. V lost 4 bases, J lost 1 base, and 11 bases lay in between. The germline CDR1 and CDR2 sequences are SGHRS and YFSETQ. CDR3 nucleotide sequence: TGCGCCAGCAGCCAACGACAGGCCCAAGAGACCCAGTACTTC. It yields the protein CASSQRQAQETQYF.

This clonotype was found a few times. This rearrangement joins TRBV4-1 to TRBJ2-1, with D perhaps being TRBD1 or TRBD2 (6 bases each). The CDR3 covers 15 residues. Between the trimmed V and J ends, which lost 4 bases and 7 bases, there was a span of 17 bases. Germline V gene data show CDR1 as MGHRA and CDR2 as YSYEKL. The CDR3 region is CASSPLPGATNEQFF. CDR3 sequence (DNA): TGCGCCAGCAGCCCTCTCCCGGGGGCTACAAATGAGCAGTTCTTC.

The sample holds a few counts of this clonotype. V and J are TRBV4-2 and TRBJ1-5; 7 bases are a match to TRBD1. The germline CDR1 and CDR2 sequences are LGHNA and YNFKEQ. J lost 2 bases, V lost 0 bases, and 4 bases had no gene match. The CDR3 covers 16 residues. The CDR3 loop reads CASSQDLTGGNQPQHF. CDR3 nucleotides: TGTGCCAGCAGCCAAGATCTAACAGGGGGCAATCAGCCCCAGCATTTT.

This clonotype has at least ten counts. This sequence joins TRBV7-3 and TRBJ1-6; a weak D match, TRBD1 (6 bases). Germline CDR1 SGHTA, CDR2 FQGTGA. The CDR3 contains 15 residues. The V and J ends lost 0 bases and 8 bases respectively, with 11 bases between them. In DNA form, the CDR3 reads TGTGCCAGCAGCTTAACAACAGGGTGGGATTCACCCCTCCACTTT. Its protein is CASSLTTGWDSPLHF.

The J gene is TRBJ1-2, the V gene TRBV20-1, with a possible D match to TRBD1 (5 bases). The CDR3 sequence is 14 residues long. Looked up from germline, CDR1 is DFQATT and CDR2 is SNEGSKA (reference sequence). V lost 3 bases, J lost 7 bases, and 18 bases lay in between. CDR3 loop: CSARRPGSQGGYTF. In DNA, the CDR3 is TGCAGTGCTAGGCGTCCGGGCTCCCAGGGTGGCTACACCTTC.

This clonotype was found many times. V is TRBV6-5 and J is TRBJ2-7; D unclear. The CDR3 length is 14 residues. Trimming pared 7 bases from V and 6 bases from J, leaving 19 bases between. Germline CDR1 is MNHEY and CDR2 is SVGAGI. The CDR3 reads CASNFAGPRSEQYF. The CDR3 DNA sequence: TGTGCCAGCAATTTCGCCGGGCCCCGGAGCGAGCAGTACTTC.

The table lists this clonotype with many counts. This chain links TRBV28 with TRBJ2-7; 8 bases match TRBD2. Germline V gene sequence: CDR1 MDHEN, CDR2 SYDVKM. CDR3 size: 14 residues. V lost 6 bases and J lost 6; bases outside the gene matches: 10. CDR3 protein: CASRYFGRATEQYF. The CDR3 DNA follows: TGTGCCAGCAGATACTTCGGGAGGGCCACCGAGCAGTACTTC.

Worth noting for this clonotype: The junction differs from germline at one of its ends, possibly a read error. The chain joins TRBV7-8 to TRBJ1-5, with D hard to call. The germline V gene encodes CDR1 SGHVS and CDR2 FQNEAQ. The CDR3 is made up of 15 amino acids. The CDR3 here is CASSLSEVSNQPKHF. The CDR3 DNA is TGTGCCAGCAGCTTAAGTGAGGTGAGCAATCAGCCCAAGCATTTT.

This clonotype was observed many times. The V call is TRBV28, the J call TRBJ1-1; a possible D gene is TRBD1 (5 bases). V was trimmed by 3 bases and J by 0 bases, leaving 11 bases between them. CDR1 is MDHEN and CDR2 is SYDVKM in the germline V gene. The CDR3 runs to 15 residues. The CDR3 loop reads CASSLGGALNTEAFF. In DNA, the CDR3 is TGTGCCAGCAGTTTGGGAGGGGCCTTGAACACTGAAGCTTTCTTT.

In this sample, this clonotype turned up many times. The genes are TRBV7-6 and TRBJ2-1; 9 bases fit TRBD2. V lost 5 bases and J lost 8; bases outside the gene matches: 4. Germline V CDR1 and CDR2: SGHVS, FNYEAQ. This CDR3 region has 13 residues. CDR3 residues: CASSRGLADEQFF. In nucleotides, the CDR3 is TGTGCCAGCAGCAGGGGACTAGCCGATGAGCAGTTCTTC.

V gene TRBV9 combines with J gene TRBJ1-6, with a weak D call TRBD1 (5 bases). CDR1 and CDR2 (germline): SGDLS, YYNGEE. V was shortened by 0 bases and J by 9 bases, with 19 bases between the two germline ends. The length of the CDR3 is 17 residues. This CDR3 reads CASSVEGAGTGGSPLHF. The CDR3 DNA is TGTGCCAGCAGCGTAGAAGGTGCAGGGACCGGGGGTTCACCCCTCCACTTT.

CDR3 sequence (DNA): TGTGCCAGCAGCGTAGGAGGCGGGACCACTGAGCAGTTCTTC. Its protein is CASSVGGGTTEQFF. The J gene is TRBJ2-1, the V gene TRBV9, with D tentatively TRBD2 (6 bases). Germline V gives CDR1 SGDLS, CDR2 YYNGEE. V lost 0 bases, J lost 9 bases, and 13 bases lay in between. This CDR3 comprises 14 residues.

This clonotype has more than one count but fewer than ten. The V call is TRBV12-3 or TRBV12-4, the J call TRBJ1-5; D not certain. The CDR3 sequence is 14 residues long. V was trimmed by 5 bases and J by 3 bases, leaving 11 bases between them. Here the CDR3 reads CASSETISNQPQHF. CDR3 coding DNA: TGTGCCAGCAGTGAGACAATCTCCAATCAGCCCCAGCATTTT.

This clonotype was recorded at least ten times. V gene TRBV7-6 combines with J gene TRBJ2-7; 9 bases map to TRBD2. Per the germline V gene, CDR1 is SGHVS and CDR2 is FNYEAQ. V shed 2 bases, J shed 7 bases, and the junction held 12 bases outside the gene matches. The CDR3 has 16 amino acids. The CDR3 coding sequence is TGTGCCAGCAGCTTAAAGTCGAGCGGGGGGTCTAGGGAGCAGTACTTC. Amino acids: CASSLKSSGGSREQYF.

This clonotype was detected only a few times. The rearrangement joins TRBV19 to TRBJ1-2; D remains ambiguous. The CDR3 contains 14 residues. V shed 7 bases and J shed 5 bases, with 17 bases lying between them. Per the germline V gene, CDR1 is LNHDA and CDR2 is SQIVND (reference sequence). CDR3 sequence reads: CASTRLPVWYGYTF. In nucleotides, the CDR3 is TGTGCCAGTACCCGGCTCCCGGTGTGGTATGGCTACACCTTC.

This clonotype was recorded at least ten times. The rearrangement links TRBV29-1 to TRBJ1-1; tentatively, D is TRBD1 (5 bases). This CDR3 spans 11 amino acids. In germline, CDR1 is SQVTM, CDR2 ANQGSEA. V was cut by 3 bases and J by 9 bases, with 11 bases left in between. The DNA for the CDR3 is TGCAGCGTTGAGGGGGGGGTGAAAGCTTTCTTT. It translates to CSVEGGVKAFF. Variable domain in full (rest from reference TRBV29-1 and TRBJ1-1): SAVISQKPSRDICQRGTSLTIQCQVDSQVTMMFWYRQQPGQSLTLIATANQGSEATYESGFVIDKFPISRPNLTFSTLTVSNMSPEDSSIYLCSVEGGVKAFFGQGTRLTVV.

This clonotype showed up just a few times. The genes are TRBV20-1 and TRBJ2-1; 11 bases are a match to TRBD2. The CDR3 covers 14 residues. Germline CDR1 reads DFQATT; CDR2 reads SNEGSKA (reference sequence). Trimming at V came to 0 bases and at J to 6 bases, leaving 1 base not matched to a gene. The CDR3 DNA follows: TGCAGTGCTAGAGAACTAGCGGGAGTCAATGAGCAGTTCTTC. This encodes CSARELAGVNEQFF.

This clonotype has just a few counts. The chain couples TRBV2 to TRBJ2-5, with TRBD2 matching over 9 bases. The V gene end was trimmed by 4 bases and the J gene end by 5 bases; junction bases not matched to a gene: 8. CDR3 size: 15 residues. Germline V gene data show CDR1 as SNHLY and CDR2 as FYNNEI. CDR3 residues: CASSGGGGAFETQYF. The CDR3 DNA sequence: TGTGCCAGCAGTGGAGGCGGGGGGGCCTTTGAGACCCAGTACTTC.

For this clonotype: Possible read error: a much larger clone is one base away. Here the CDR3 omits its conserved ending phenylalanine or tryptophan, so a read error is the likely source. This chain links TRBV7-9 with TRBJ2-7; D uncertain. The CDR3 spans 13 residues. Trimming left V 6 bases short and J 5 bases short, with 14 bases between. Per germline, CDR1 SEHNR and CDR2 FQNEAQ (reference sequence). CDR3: CASSPLRRNEQYL. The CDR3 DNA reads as TGTGCCAGCAGTCCACTCCGAAGGAACGAGCAGTACTTA.